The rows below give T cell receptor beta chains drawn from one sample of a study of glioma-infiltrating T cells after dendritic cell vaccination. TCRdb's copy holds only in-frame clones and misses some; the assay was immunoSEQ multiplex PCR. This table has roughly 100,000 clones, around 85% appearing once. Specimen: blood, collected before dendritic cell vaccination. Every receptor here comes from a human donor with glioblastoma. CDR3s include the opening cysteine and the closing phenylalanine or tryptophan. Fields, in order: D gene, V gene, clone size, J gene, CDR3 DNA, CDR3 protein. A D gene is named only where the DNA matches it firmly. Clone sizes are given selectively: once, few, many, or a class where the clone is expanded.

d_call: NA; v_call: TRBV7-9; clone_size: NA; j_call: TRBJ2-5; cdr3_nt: TGTGCCAGCAGCTTAGAGTTAACTATAGAGACCCAGTACTTC; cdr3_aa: CASSLELTIETQYF
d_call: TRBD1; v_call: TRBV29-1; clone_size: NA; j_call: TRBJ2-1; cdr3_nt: TGCAGCGTTGACGATTACGGACAGGCCGGCTACAATGAGCAGTTCTTC; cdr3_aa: CSVDDYGQAGYNEQFF
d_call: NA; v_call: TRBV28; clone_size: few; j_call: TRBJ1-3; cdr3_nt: TGTGCCAGCAGTTCCCCCCAGGGCACGGCTGGAAACACCATATATTTT; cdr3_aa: CASSSPQGTAGNTIYF
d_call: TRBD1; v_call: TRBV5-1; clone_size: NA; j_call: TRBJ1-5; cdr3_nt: TGCGCCAGCAGCTTGGAGACAGGGGATAGCAATCAGCCCCAGCATTTT; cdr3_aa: CASSLETGDSNQPQHF
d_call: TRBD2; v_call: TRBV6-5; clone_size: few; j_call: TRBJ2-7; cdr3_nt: TGTGCCAGCAGGGGGACTAGCGGAGCCTACGAGCAGTACTTC; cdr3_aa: CASRGTSGAYEQYF
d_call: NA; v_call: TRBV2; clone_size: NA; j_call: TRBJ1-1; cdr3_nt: TGTGCCAGCAATAAAGAGAGGGCCACTGAAGCTTTCTTT; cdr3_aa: CASNKERATEAFF
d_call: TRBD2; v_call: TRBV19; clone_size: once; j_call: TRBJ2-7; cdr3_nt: TGTGCCAGTAGCCCTGAACTAGCGAGAGAGCAGTACTTC; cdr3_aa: CASSPELAREQYF
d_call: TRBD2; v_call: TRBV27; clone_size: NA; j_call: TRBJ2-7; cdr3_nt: TGTGCCAGCAGGAGACTAGCACCTTTCTACGAGCAGTACTTC; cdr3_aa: CASRRLAPFYEQYF
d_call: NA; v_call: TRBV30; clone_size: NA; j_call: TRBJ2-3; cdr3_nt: TGTGCCTGGAGTGCTAACAGCCCCTACACAGATACGCAGTATTTT; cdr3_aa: CAWSANSPYTDTQYF
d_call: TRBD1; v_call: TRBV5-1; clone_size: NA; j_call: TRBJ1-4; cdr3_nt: TGCGCCAGCAGCGGGAGAACAGGGGGAAACGAAAAACTGTTTTTT; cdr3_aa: CASSGRTGGNEKLFF